This is a list of T cell receptor beta chains from one sample in a study of CD8 T cells in Susac syndrome. TCRdb re-derived calls from the immunoSEQ multiplex PCR reads in MiXCR, one entry per CDR3 protein. The data show around 180,000 distinct CDR3 sequences, around 94% seen once. Sequences were obtained from CD4+ T cells from PBMCs. Receptor source: a human donor with Susac syndrome. Each CDR3 is given without its conserved first and last residue. Each record gives: V gene, CDR3 protein.

V gene: TRBV5-1
CDR3 protein: ASSLGQGMEYT

V gene: TRBV2
CDR3 protein: ASLGQGAWYEQY

V gene: TRBV29-1
CDR3 protein: SVEDGRGSSYNEQF

V gene: TRBV7-3
CDR3 protein: ASSLQAGGRPDTQY

V gene: TRBV9
CDR3 protein: ASSVLQGSREQY

V gene: TRBV20-1
CDR3 protein: SASSDLAGVETQY

V gene: TRBV20-1
CDR3 protein: SASSAHLANYGYT

V gene: TRBV5-1
CDR3 protein: ASSSPDREHGYT

V gene: TRBV11-3
CDR3 protein: ASSSTARHIQY

V gene: TRBV7-2
CDR3 protein: ASSLEGGQTYEQY

V gene: TRBV5-4
CDR3 protein: ASSPGLAGGLSQETQY

V gene: TRBV27
CDR3 protein: ASSFPGRWEREQY

V gene: TRBV7-2
CDR3 protein: ASSLSAYEQY

V gene: TRBV4-3
CDR3 protein: ASSQEVRGTDTQY

V gene: TRBV3-1
CDR3 protein: ASSRSFGNTEAF

V gene: TRBV12-3/TRBV12-4
CDR3 protein: ASKYGEKNTEAF

V gene: TRBV23-1
CDR3 protein: ASTGRQNTEAF

V gene: TRBV7-6
CDR3 protein: ASSLADGTGPQH

V gene: TRBV4-3
CDR3 protein: ASSQYRGSETQY

V gene: TRBV25-1
CDR3 protein: ASSELRGGTGELF

V gene: TRBV29-1
CDR3 protein: SAWGQGGYGYT

V gene: TRBV15
CDR3 protein: ATSTTSGGPSDTQY

V gene: TRBV7-2
CDR3 protein: ASSLTGTGVNEQF

V gene: TRBV5-1
CDR3 protein: ASSLTASGDEQF

V gene: TRBV6-6
CDR3 protein: ASSTSDRGVFEAF

V gene: TRBV29-1
CDR3 protein: SVENLAGTGTQY

V gene: TRBV4-1
CDR3 protein: ASSQQGDYGYT

V gene: TRBV6-5
CDR3 protein: ASSYSRSLNTQY

V gene: TRBV11-2
CDR3 protein: ASSLGGGPDTQY

V gene: TRBV3-1
CDR3 protein: ASTPGGGYGSPLH

V gene: TRBV5-4
CDR3 protein: ASSWNRGQAGELF

V gene: TRBV3-1
CDR3 protein: ASSQVVGGYGYT

V gene: TRBV6-6
CDR3 protein: ASSYGKILNSYEQY

V gene: TRBV20-1
CDR3 protein: SARKGGASSYNEQF

V gene: TRBV20-1
CDR3 protein: SAPGQGESPLH

V gene: TRBV5-4
CDR3 protein: ASSLAGTGGWTDTQY

V gene: TRBV4-1
CDR3 protein: ASSPLAGGTHTQY

V gene: TRBV20-1
CDR3 protein: SAGGRNEQF

V gene: TRBV3-1
CDR3 protein: ASSHRSSNQPQH

V gene: TRBV20-1
CDR3 protein: SASLGWDSNQPQH

V gene: TRBV2
CDR3 protein: ASNAGQGRGYT

V gene: TRBV6-2/TRBV6-3
CDR3 protein: ASSYSLEETQY

V gene: TRBV4-3
CDR3 protein: ASSHSRLGESPLH

V gene: TRBV2
CDR3 protein: ASKSNTDTQY

V gene: TRBV5-1
CDR3 protein: ASSFPGGDKAF

V gene: TRBV9
CDR3 protein: ASTREGGAYNEQF

V gene: TRBV7-8
CDR3 protein: ASSPEGTSGGVQY

V gene: TRBV2
CDR3 protein: ASSERGRNSPLH

V gene: TRBV4-2
CDR3 protein: ASSQVGDRVQETQY

V gene: TRBV6-1
CDR3 protein: ASTWRRVGEQF

V gene: TRBV5-1
CDR3 protein: ASSLDGAYGYT

V gene: TRBV30
CDR3 protein: AWTAGTDTQY

V gene: TRBV11-3
CDR3 protein: ASSLEIQETQY

V gene: TRBV4-3
CDR3 protein: ASSQDGQDNSPLH

V gene: TRBV7-3
CDR3 protein: ASSLSGGNTGELF

V gene: TRBV6-5
CDR3 protein: ASRVARGTYNEQF

V gene: TRBV27
CDR3 protein: ASTPLGPGGMREQY